At least ten counts were recorded for the clone carrying this T cell receptor beta chain. Authors' methods: By means of reference gene primer amplification, nucleated cell counts were estimated. Libraries were prepared by immunoSEQ multiplex PCR; TCRdb keeps only in-frame clonotypes and omits some of them. V and J calls and clone size are as listed in that table; D and trimming were resolved from the DNA. The repertoire includes approximately 140,000 clones, around 85% of them detected once, and about 3% sits in the top ten. There are 17 residues in the CDR3. V shed 5 bases and J shed 7 bases, with 24 bases lying between them. Germline-derived CDR1 and CDR2 are LNHNV and YYDKDF (reference sequence). The sample belongs to a study of blood T cell repertoires in COVID-19. As for the study in general: The United States, Italy and Spain were the sources of the acute and convalescent COVID-19 samples. In each case, the material was cDNA or gDNA derived from T cells, B-cell-depleted T cells, or PBMCs.

The rearrangement uses TRBV15 and TRBJ2-1, with D perhaps matching TRBD2 (5 bases). The clonotype comes from a woman aged 40 to 50 with active or convalescent COVID-19. The sample was peripheral blood. CDR3 sequence: CATSPDRRGPSGNEQFF. The CDR3 region has the DNA TGTGCCACCAGCCCAGACCGTAGAGGCCCGTCGGGGAATGAGCAGTTCTTC.